The T cell receptor (beta chain) described here comes from a study of shared clonotypes between healthy human individuals (dated by TCRdb to about 2020). The study in broad terms: The cohort included a few men and a couple of women between 18 and 49 years of age. Per donor, three plates each were used for CD4 naive and CD4 memory, two for CD8 naive, and one for CD8 memory. Per donor, leukapheresis produced somewhere between about 0.9 and 9.5 billion PBMCs. Blood TCR repertoires of five healthy adults were deeply sequenced to estimate repertoire size and the extent of clonotype sharing between individuals. Libraries were prepared and TCR repertoires were sequenced by different laboratories using diverse techniques, in order to increase sequencing depth and limit assay-specific biases.

Healthy HIV-negative adults with no recently reported acute infections or vaccinations were included as donors. All donors were Caucasian adults living in Nashville, Tennessee, USA. CD4+ T cells were enriched through magnetic negative selection, after which naive cells were positively selected on CD45RA and the remaining negative fraction served as the memory subset. After blood collection by leukapheresis, PBMCs were isolated using Ficoll-Histopaque density gradient centrifugation and then cryopreserved in the vapor phase of liquid nitrogen. Analytical flow cytometry was used to check the purity and quantity of each magnetically sorted T cell population. Genomic DNA was isolated from each sorted fraction and quantified by UV absorbance on a Nanodrop 2000c. Using the deep immunoSEQ assay, multiplex PCR amplified TCR CDR3 regions from genomic DNA. For each cell subset, the extracted genomic DNA was distributed evenly across all wells of several immunoSEQ 96-well plates, and each plate served as one replicate. For sorted subsets, about 200 ng genomic DNA, equal to 25,000 to 35,000 T cell genomes, was loaded into each replicate PCR. Purified libraries were quantified with a Qubit 3.0 fluorometer, sized on a Bioanalyzer 2100, and re-quantified with the KAPA Library Quantification kit. A separate single-read 150-cycle Illumina NextSeq 550 flow cell was used to sequence each immunoSEQ 96-well plate. In the paper's pipeline: The immunoSEQ output contained only junctional sequences without quality scores, so filtering could not match that applied to full-length reads. To assign V/J genes and CDR3, sequences were annotated using PyIR, a Python wrapper for IgBLAST v1.9, with IMGT germline references. Any read was removed if the V/J assignment was weak (E-value above 1e-6), the CDR3 was missing, or the read contained stop codons, out-of-frame junctions, or ambiguous translated residues. V3J clonotypes were defined as sequences sharing the same inferred V gene, J gene, and CDR3 amino acid sequence. The percentage overlap between two repertoires was calculated by dividing the number of shared unique clonotypes by the size of the smaller repertoire. Three approaches were used to assess repertoire richness: RTK rarefaction, the Chao1 estimator, and Recon v2.1 estimates of unobserved clonotypes. OLGA was used to compute generation probabilities for all TCRbeta clonotypes that the gDNA method yielded from a handful of donors. In TCRdb, the immuneACCESS table is reduced to in-frame sequences with V and J assigned. These tables do not hold every clone; where another copy was compared, an unresolved V gene accounts for under half, and the others remain unexplained. V, J and clone size derive from that table, while D and trimming were established from the DNA sequence. A total of about 1.5 million clones appear in this sample, around 98% of them only once. Clones ranked in the top ten supply about 0.45% of the sample.

Inclusive of the bounding cysteine and phenylalanine, the CDR3 is 15 residues long. Only CDR3 DNA is held: 45 bases, read in frame from base 1. Trimming leaves V shorter by 7 bases and J shorter by 0 bases, with the junction holding 7 bases beyond the gene matches. Looking up the germline V gene yields CDR1 MNHNS and CDR2 SASEGT. With respect to this clone: What this receptor recognizes is not known. The record has no base qualities; no much larger clone is one base away.

Results and caveats for the whole study, not just this receptor: Sharing across several donors was observed for 5% to 6.5% of naive CD4, less than 4% of naive CD8, about 2.3% of memory CD4, and about 0.4% of memory CD8 clonotypes. Because the study included a small number of donors, the genetic and exposure-history diversity represented was limited. Only blood was sampled, and tissue TCR repertoires likely differ from those in blood. Naive subsets generally had larger estimated clonotype richness than memory subsets did. Based on pairwise subsampling, the degree of clonotype sharing among donors was expected to be affected by sequencing depth. Even with the large sequencing depth, rarefaction of the sorted-subset datasets indicated that sequencing was incomplete. Higher generation probabilities were observed for clonotypes shared by all four sorted-subset donors than for non-shared clonotypes.

Rearrangement joined TRBV6-1 to TRBJ2-3, with 7 bases in between that match TRBD2. The sample was naive CD4+ T cells sorted from blood. This specimen's cell subset or site label, interpreted: CD45RA+ positively selected. The source is a man aged 25 to 45 in good health. Here the CDR3 is given as CASNHDSGSTDTQYF. The DNA sequence is given as TGTGCCAGCAACCACGATAGCGGGAGCACAGATACGCAGTATTTT.